The 10 T cell receptor beta chains listed next were all sequenced from one sample in a study of shared clonotypes between healthy human individuals. Profiling relied on immunoSEQ multiplex PCR, and the TCRdb table lists in-frame clones only, not all of them. The data contain around 620,000 clones, about 95% of them singletons. Naive CD8 cells lacked CD45RO, underwent positive selection for CCR7 and left out terminally differentiated effector memory CD45RA+ cells. The material sequenced was naive CD8+ T cells sorted from blood. The receptor set was obtained from a woman aged 25 to 39 in good health.

This clone showed up just a few times. The J gene is TRBJ1-1, the V gene TRBV29-1; D is unclear. Germline V CDR1 and CDR2: SQVTM, ANQGSEA. V lost 7 bases, J lost 2 bases, and 17 bases lay in between. CDR3 length: 14 amino acids. CDR3 residues: CSGEIAALNTEAFF. CDR3 bases: TGCAGCGGTGAGATCGCAGCCCTTAACACTGAAGCTTTCTTT.

About this clone itself: This specimen includes other DNA sequences encoding the same CDR3. The rearrangement uses TRBV5-6 and TRBJ2-7; D uncertain. This CDR3 is built from 12 residues. V dropped 0 bases and J dropped 4 bases, with 5 bases sitting between them. Germline CDR1 reads SGHDT; CDR2 reads YYEEEE. CDR3 sequence (DNA): TGTGCCAGCAGCTTGGGCCGATACGAGCAGTACTTC. It specifies CASSLGRYEQYF. Filled out from reference TRBV5-6 and TRBJ2-7, the complete variable domain reads DAGVTQSPTHLIKTRGQQVTLRCSPKSGHDTVSWYQQALGQGPQFIFQYYEEEERQRGNFPDRFSGHQFPNYSSELNVNALLLGDSALYLCASSLGRYEQYFGPGTRLTVT.

The genes are TRBV2 and TRBJ2-5; perhaps TRBD2 as D (7 bases). The germline V and J ends were trimmed by 6 bases and 4 bases, with 15 bases remaining between them. Germline V gene data show CDR1 as SNHLY and CDR2 as FYNNEI. CDR3 length: 14 residues. Here the CDR3 DNA reads TGTGCCAGCAGGGGGGGGCGAAGACGAGAGACCCAGTACTTC. Translated, it gives CASRGGRRRETQYF.

The rearrangement joins TRBV16 to TRBJ1-1, with D tentatively TRBD1 (6 bases). The CDR3 sequence is 15 residues long. Germline CDR1 reads KGHSY; CDR2 reads FQNENV. V was shortened by 0 bases and J by 6 bases, with 14 bases between the two germline ends. The CDR3 region has the DNA TGTGCCAGCAGCCAATCACCCCAGGGGTGGCCTGAAGCTTTCTTT. Its protein product is CASSQSPQGWPEAFF.

The chain recombines TRBV27 with TRBJ2-3; maybe TRBD2 (6 bases). CDR3 length: 15 residues. V was clipped by 6 bases and J by 3 bases, with 16 bases between them. The germline V gene encodes CDR1 MNHEY and CDR2 SMNVEV (reference sequence). The CDR3 nucleotides are TGTGCCAGCAGCACCCCGGGGGTGGCGACAGATACGCAGTATTTT. This sequence encodes CASSTPGVATDTQYF.

The chain has TRBV5-4 and TRBJ1-4, with D possibly TRBD1 on 6 matching bases. CDR3 length equals 16 residues. Trimming took 0 bases from V and 2 from J, leaving 11 bases between them. The V gene's germline CDR1 is SGHNT and CDR2 YYREEE (reference sequence). The CDR3 nucleotides are TGTGCCAGCAGCTTGGAGGCAGGGGCCACTAATGAAAAACTGTTTTTT. It is translated as CASSLEAGATNEKLFF.

CDR3 amino acids: CASSYGYTGELFF. CDR3 DNA sequence: TGTGCCAGCAGCTACGGTTACACCGGGGAGCTGTTTTTT. The genes are TRBV6-5 and TRBJ2-2; D not resolved. Germline V gives CDR1 MNHEY, CDR2 SVGAGI. V dropped 6 bases and J dropped 3 bases, with 8 bases sitting between them. The CDR3 covers 13 residues.

The chain joins TRBV14 to TRBJ2-3; 11 nucleotides align to TRBD2. The CDR3 totals 22 residues. CDR1 is SGHDN, CDR2 FVKESK, per germline. J gave up 2 bases and V 1 base, and 20 bases lay outside the gene matches. The CDR3 here is CASSQGPGLADLIGEYTDTQYF. The CDR3 nucleotides read TGTGCCAGCAGCCAAGGCCCGGGACTAGCGGATTTGATTGGGGAATACACAGATACGCAGTATTTT.

The rearrangement links TRBV2 to TRBJ2-1; tentative D call: TRBD2 (5 bases). CDR3 length equals 12 residues. V gave up 6 bases and J gave up 8 bases, with 11 bases separating them. Germline V lookup: CDR1 SNHLY, CDR2 FYNNEI. Written as DNA, the CDR3 is TGTGCCAGCAGCGACGAGGGTCATGAGCAGTTCTTC. Translation: CASSDEGHEQFF.

V usage is TRBV28 and J usage is TRBJ2-7; 7 bases align to TRBD1. The CDR3 totals 13 residues. CDR1 MDHEN and CDR2 SYDVKM come from the germline V gene. V was clipped by 4 bases and J by 3 bases; unmatched bases: 3. The CDR3 loop is CASSSRDSYEQYF. The CDR3 nucleotides are TGTGCCAGCAGTTCCCGGGACAGCTACGAGCAGTACTTC.